The clone carrying this T cell receptor beta chain was seen many times. TCRdb recomputed calls from the 5' RACE reads with MiXCR, one row per CDR3 protein. The sample lists 66,000 or so distinct CDR3 sequences; roughly 3.2% were seen once. This entry is derived from a study of neurological immune-mediated disorders. This receptor was identified in a man in his forties with multiple sclerosis. The specimen was PBMCs.

This CDR3 is CASSINRLAGARSYEQYF. For the CDR3, the DNA is TGTGCCAGCAGTATAAACCGACTAGCGGGGGCGAGGTCCTACGAGCAGTACTTC. The rearrangement links TRBV12-3 or TRBV12-4 to TRBJ2-7; 12 positions match TRBD2. V lost 5 bases, J lost 1 base, and 12 bases stayed unmatched. The CDR3 contains 18 residues.